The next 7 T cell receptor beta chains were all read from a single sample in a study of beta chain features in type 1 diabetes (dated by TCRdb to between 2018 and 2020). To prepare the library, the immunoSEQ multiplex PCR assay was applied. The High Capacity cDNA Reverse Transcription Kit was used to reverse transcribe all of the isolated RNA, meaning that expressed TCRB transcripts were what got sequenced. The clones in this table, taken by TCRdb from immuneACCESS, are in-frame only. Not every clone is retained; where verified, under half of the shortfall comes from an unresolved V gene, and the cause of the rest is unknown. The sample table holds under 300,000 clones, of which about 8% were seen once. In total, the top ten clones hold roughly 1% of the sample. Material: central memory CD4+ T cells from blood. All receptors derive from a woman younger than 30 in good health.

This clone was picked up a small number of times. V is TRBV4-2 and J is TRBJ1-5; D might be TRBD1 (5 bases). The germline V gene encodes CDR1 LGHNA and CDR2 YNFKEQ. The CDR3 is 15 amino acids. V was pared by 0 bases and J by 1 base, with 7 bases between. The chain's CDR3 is CASSQDQGSNQPQHF. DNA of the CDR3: TGTGCCAGCAGCCAAGATCAGGGCAGCAATCAGCCCCAGCATTTT.

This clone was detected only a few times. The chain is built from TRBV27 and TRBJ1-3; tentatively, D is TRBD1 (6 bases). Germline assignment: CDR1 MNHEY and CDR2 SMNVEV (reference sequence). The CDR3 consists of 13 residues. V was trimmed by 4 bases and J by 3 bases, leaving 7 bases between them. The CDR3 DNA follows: TGTGCCAGCAGTTACAGGGATGGAAACACCATATATTTT. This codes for CASSYRDGNTIYF.

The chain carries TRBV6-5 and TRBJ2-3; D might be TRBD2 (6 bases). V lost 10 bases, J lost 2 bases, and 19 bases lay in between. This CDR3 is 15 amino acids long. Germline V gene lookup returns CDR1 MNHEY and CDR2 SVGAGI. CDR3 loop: CATKPGLLITDTQYF. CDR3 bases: TGTGCCACCAAGCCCGGACTATTGATCACAGATACGCAGTATTTT.

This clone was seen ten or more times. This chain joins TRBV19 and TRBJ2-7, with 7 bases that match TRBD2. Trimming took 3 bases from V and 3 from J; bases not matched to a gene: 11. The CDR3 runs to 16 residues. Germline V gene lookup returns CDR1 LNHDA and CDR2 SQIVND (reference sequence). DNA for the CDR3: TGTGCCAGTAGTATGCCACGAGCTAGCGGAAGCTACGAGCAGTACTTC. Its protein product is CASSMPRASGSYEQYF.

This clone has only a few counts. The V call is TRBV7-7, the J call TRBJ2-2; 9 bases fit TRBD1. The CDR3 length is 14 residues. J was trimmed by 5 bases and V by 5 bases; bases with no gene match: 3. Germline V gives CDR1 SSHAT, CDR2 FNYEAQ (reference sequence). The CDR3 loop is CASSKGQGTGELFF. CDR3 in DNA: TGTGCCAGCAGCAAGGGACAGGGAACCGGGGAGCTGTTTTTT. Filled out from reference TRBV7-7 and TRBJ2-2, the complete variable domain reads GAGVSQSPRYKVTKRGQDVTLRCDPISSHATLYWYQQALGQGPEFLTYFNYEAQPDKSGLPSDRFSAERPEGSISTLTIQRTEQRDSAMYRCASSKGQGTGELFFGEGSRLTVL.

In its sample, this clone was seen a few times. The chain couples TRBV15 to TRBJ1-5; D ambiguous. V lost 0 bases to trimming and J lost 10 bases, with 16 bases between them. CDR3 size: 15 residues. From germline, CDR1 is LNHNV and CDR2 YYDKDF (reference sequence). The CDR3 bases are TGTGCCACCAGCAGAGACAGCAGTAGGAGTCTACCCCAGCATTTT. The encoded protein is CATSRDSSRSLPQHF.

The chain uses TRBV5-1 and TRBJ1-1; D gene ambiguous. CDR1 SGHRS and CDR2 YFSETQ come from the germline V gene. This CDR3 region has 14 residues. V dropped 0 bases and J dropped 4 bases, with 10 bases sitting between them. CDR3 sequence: CASSLDWATTEAFF. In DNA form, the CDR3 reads TGCGCCAGCAGCTTGGACTGGGCCACCACTGAAGCTTTCTTT.